One and the same sample provided the 14 T cell receptor beta chains below, sequenced in a study of blood T cell repertoires in COVID-19. The assay was immunoSEQ multiplex PCR, and TCRdb's table has in-frame clones only and misses some. The repertoire has more than 95,000 clones, around 90% of them found once; the top ten carry 1.5% to 1.7%. The sequenced sample consisted of peripheral blood. All receptors come from a human donor in a cohort sampled during active COVID-19.

The chain links TRBV6-5 to TRBJ1-2; no reliable D call. The CDR3 is 15 amino acids. Trimming pared 5 bases from V and 0 bases from J, leaving 13 bases between. CDR1 and CDR2 (germline): MNHEY, SVGAGI. CDR3 DNA: TGTGCCAGCAGTATTAGCCCCCCGGCTAACTATGGCTACACCTTC. Encoded protein: CASSISPPANYGYTF.

The J gene is TRBJ2-5, the V gene TRBV13, with a possible D match to TRBD1 (5 bases). This CDR3 has 15 residues. V dropped 2 bases and J dropped 2 bases, with 12 bases sitting between them. Germline CDR1 and CDR2: PRHDT and FYEKMQ (reference sequence). CDR3 DNA sequence: TGTGCCAGCAGCTTACGGGCAGGGCGACAAGAGACCCAGTACTTC. It yields the protein CASSLRAGRQETQYF.

This chain uses TRBV29-1 with TRBJ2-7; 12 bases are shared with TRBD2. With V trimmed by 4 bases and J by 7 bases, 8 bases remained unmatched. The CDR3 totals 14 residues. The V gene's germline CDR1 is SQVTM and CDR2 ANQGSEA. CDR3 in amino acids: CSVVASGGAGEQYF. The CDR3 DNA reads TGCAGCGTTGTTGCTAGCGGGGGGGCCGGGGAGCAGTACTTC.

The rearrangement uses TRBV9 and TRBJ2-1; the D gene is possibly TRBD2 (6 bases). V was trimmed by 0 bases and J by 2 bases, leaving 9 bases between them. The CDR3 has 15 residues. Germline CDR1 and CDR2: SGDLS and YYNGEE. CDR3 in DNA: TGTGCCAGCAGCGTAGATGGGGGGACCTACAATGAGCAGTTCTTC. As protein: CASSVDGGTYNEQFF.

The V call is TRBV10-2, the J call TRBJ1-3; perhaps TRBD1 as D (6 bases). The CDR3 runs 15 residues. Germline V CDR1 and CDR2: WSHSY, SAAADI. Trimming cost V 3 bases and J 0 bases, with 9 bases left between them. CDR3 DNA sequence: TGCGCCAGCAGTGAAGGGGGTTCCTCTGGAAACACCATATATTTT. It is translated as CASSEGGSSGNTIYF.

The chain combines TRBV28 with TRBJ2-7; a weak D match, TRBD2 (7 bases). This CDR3 has 16 residues. CDR1 is MDHEN, CDR2 SYDVKM, per germline. Trimming stripped 3 bases from V and 7 bases from J, with 22 bases between. The CDR3 coding sequence is TGTGCCAGCAGTTTTTTCGGGGGGCGGGAGCCGTATGAGCAGTACTTC. Its protein product is CASSFFGGREPYEQYF.

The V and J genes are TRBV11-2 and TRBJ2-7; TRBD1 matches at 10 bases. With 5 bases clipped from V and 1 base from J, the junction kept 5 bases outside the gene matches. The CDR3 is 15 amino acids. Germline values: CDR1 SGHAT, CDR2 FQNNGV. CDR3 protein: CASSLRTGGSYEQYF. The CDR3 DNA sequence: TGTGCCAGCAGCCTCCGGACAGGGGGTTCCTACGAGCAGTACTTC.

The V gene is TRBV5-4, the J gene TRBJ1-2; 11 positions match TRBD1. Germline trimming cut 3 bases from V and 5 bases from J; bases unmatched to any gene: 3. CDR1 SGHNT and CDR2 YYREEE come from the germline V gene (reference sequence). CDR3 length: 14 amino acids. DNA of the CDR3: TGTGCCAGCAGCTCCCGGGACAGGGGGTATGGCTACACCTTC. Its protein is CASSSRDRGYGYTF.

The chain employs TRBV19 and TRBJ1-4; weak D call: TRBD1 (6 bases). Germline-derived CDR1 and CDR2 are LNHDA and SQIVND (reference sequence). The CDR3 is 16 residues long. V lost 5 bases and J 3 bases, leaving 16 bases between the germline ends. This chain's CDR3 is CASSVPQGQANEKLFF. CDR3 nucleotide sequence: TGTGCCAGTAGTGTCCCCCAGGGGCAAGCTAATGAAAAACTGTTTTTT.

This chain links TRBV19 with TRBJ2-3; D is unresolved. There are 15 residues in the CDR3. V lost 2 bases and J lost 0, with 9 bases in between. Per germline, CDR1 LNHDA and CDR2 SQIVND (reference sequence). The CDR3 is CASSIKETSTDTQYF. CDR3 nucleotide sequence: TGTGCCAGTAGTATAAAAGAAACTAGCACAGATACGCAGTATTTT. The variable domain in full, with the rest retrieved from reference TRBV19 and TRBJ2-3, is DGGITQSPKYLFRKEGQNVTLSCEQNLNHDAMYWYRQDPGQGLRLIYYSQIVNDFQKGDIAEGYSVSREKKESFPLTVTSAQKNPTAFYLCASSIKETSTDTQYFGPGTRLTVL.

This chain links TRBV28 with TRBJ1-2, with D possibly being TRBD1 (6 bases). This CDR3 is built from 13 residues. Trimming took off 6 bases at V and 4 bases at J, with 12 bases between the two ends. Looked up from germline, CDR1 is MDHEN and CDR2 is SYDVKM. The CDR3 nucleotides are TGTGCCAGCAGGATTGGACAGACCTATGGCTACACCTTC. Protein product: CASRIGQTYGYTF.

The chain is built from TRBV20-1 and TRBJ1-1; unclear D gene. Trimming took 0 bases from V and 4 from J, leaving 3 bases between them. The CDR3 length is 11 residues. Looked up from germline, CDR1 is DFQATT and CDR2 is SNEGSKA (reference sequence). CDR3 loop: CSARDVTEAFF. In nucleotides, the CDR3 is TGCAGTGCTAGAGACGTCACTGAAGCTTTCTTT.

V and J are TRBV2 and TRBJ1-6, with 7 bases aligning to TRBD1. The CDR3 sequence is 16 residues long. Trimming cost V 8 bases and J 3 bases; bases outside gene matches: 10. Germline V gene lookup returns CDR1 SNHLY and CDR2 FYNNEI. The CDR3 protein is CASGGTEPIYNSPLHF. CDR3 DNA: TGTGCCAGCGGGGGGACAGAGCCCATCTATAATTCACCCCTCCACTTT.

CDR3 nucleotides: TGTGCCAGCAGCCCCCAGGTTGGTTTGCTCTCCTACAATGAGCAGTTCTTC. Residues: CASSPQVGLLSYNEQFF. The chain joins TRBV11-2 to TRBJ2-1; no clear D gene. The CDR3 spans 17 residues. In germline, CDR1 is SGHAT, CDR2 FQNNGV. V gave up 5 bases and J gave up 0 bases, with 17 bases separating them.